This entry describes one TCR beta chain. What it recognizes is unknown. Clones were sequenced by immunoSEQ multiplex PCR, and TCRdb holds only the in-frame ones, with some missing. The sample has under 170,000 clones, around 90% seen once. This sample stems from a study of T cell responses to AZD1222 COVID-19 vaccine. The CDR3 totals 15 residues. Trimming at V came to 1 base and at J to 4 bases, leaving 3 bases not matched to a gene. The V gene's germline CDR1 is LNHDA and CDR2 SQIVND (reference sequence). Study-level points and caveats: Possibly, clonal diversity was underestimated; donors were largely white British and included more females. When two AZD1222 doses had been given, Spike-specific TCR breadth and depth rose. Within unmutated variant regions lay the reported targets of nearly half of spike-specific TCRs. The study sampled repertoires only after the peak T cell response.

The origin of this receptor is an adult who received the AZD1222 COVID-19 vaccine. The genes are TRBV19 and TRBJ1-1; 10 nucleotides align to TRBD1. This specimen was peripheral blood, taken 28 days after the second AZD1222 dose. Here the CDR3 reads CASSIGGQGSTEAFF. The CDR3 DNA sequence: TGTGCCAGTAGTATAGGGGGACAGGGGAGCACTGAAGCTTTCTTT.